This T cell receptor (beta chain) was identified in a study of blood T cell repertoires in COVID-19 (dated by TCRdb to 2018 to 2021). Context from the whole study: Samples covering the acute and convalescent phases of COVID-19 were provided by collaborators in the United States, Italy and Spain. The material from the prospective study consisted of cDNA or gDNA derived from T cells, B-cell-depleted T cells, or PBMCs. Deeply sampled blood TCRbeta repertoires from subjects exposed to, actively infected with, or recovered from COVID-19 were included in the dataset. The repertoires were made available in a free public database intended to serve as a resource for research on the immune response to SARS-CoV-2. Samples were obtained from the ongoing ImmuneRACE study (first 160 participants) and from some 1,200 subjects provided by 6 global collaborators. Sample metadata almost always included a de-identified subject ID, COVID-19 status, age in years and sex. Where available, HLA class I and class II types were obtained from metadata supplied by the sample provider rather than from assay-based typing. General conclusions and limits of the study: How much clinical and demographic metadata was included differed by source and by participant, and the metadata was provided uncurated.

As regards this clone: The antigen it recognizes is unknown. It has no much larger one-base neighbor in the sample; base qualities were not kept.

One collaborating source in Seattle enrolled patients while the patients were actively infected and followed the patients over time throughout the course of disease. Each collaborating institution followed its own protocols to collect whole blood in K2EDTA tubes. For TCRbeta analysis, collaborator samples were shipped as frozen whole blood, as isolated PBMCs, or as DNA extracted from either sample type. TCRbeta CDR3 regions were amplified from genomic DNA using the immunoSEQ Assay, a bias-controlled multiplex PCR. The original methods were these. Nucleated cell counts per sample were estimated from amplification of reference gene primers within the assay. Sequence reads were collapsed and filtered to measure the absolute abundance of every unique TCRbeta CDR3 rearrangement. For each sample, productive Simpson clonality was calculated as the square root of Simpson's diversity index over productive rearrangements. TCRdb took over this immuneACCESS table, retaining in-frame rearrangements with V and J assigned. Such tables are incomplete; in checked studies, under half of the missing clones stem from an unresolved V gene, and the remainder is unexplained. V and J calls and clone size are given by that table; D and trimming were obtained from the DNA. The sample yields about 310,000 clones; approximately 87% were counted once. The ten biggest clones cover 2.9% of the sample.

CDR1 SNHLY and CDR2 FYNNEI were looked up in the germline V gene. Measured from the cysteine to the phenylalanine, the CDR3 is 15 residues long. Only the CDR3 part of the read is kept: 45 bases, read in frame from the first base. Trimming takes 0 bases from V and 0 bases from J, and the germline ends sit 8 bases apart. This sequence originates from a woman in her thirties with COVID-19, enrolled during active disease. Source material: peripheral blood. The sequence links TRBV2 to TRBJ1-1; no D gene call is confident. The CDR3: CASSEAGRLNTEAFF. The DNA sequence follows: TGTGCCAGCAGTGAAGCGGGCAGACTGAACACTGAAGCTTTCTTT.